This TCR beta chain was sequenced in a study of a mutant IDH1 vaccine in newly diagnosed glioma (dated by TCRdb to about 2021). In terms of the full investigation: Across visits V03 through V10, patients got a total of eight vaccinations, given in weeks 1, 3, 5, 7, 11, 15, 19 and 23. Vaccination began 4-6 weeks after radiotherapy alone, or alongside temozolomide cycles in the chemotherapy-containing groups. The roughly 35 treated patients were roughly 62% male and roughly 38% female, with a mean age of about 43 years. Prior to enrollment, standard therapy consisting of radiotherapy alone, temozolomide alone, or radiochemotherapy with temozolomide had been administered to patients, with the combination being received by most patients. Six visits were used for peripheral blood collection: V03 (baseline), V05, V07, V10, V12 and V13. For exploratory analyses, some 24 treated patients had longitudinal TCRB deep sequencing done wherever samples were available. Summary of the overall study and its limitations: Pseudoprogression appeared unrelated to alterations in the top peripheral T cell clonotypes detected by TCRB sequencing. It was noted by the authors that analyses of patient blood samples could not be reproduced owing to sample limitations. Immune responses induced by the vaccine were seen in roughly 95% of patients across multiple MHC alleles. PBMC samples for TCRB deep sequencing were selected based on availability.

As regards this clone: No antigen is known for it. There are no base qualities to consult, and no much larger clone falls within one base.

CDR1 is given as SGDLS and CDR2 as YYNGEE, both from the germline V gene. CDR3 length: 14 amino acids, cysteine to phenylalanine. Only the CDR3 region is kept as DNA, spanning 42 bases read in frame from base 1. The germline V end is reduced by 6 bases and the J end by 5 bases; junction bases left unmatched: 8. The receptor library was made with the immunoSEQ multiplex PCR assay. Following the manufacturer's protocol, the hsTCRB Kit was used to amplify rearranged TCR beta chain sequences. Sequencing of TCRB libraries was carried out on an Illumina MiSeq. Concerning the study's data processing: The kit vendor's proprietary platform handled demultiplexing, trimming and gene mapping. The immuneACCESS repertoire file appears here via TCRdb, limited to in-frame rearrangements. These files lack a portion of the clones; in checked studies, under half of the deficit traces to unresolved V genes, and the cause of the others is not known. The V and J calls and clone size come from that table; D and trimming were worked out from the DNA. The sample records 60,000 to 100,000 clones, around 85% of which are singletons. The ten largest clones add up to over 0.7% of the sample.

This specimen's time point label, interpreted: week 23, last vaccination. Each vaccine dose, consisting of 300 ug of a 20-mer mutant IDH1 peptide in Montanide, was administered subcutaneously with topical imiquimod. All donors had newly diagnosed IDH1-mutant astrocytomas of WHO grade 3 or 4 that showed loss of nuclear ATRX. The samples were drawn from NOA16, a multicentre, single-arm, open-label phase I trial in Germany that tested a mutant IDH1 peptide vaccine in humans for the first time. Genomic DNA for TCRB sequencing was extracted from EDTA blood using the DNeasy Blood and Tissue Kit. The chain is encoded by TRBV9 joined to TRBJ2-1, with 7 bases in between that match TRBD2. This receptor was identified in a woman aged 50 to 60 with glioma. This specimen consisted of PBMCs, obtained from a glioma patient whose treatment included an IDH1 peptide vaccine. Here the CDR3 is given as CASTSGGAHNEQFF. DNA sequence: TGTGCCAGCACATCGGGGGGTGCTCACAATGAGCAGTTCTTC.